The 8 T cell receptor beta chains in this list originate from one sample, sequenced in a study of blood T cell repertoires in COVID-19. Data came from immunoSEQ multiplex PCR; TCRdb stores just in-frame clones and leaves some out. The profile covers around 160,000 clones, with about 86% appearing a single time and roughly 8% taken by the ten largest. Input material: peripheral blood. The receptors were sampled from a man aged 60-69 years with acute or convalescent COVID-19.

CDR3 coding DNA: TGTGCCAGCTCATACCCCCGTGGCGGGTCAACTAATGAAAAACTGTTTTTT. It specifies CASSYPRGGSTNEKLFF. The chain recombines TRBV27 with TRBJ1-4; unclear D gene. CDR1 is MNHEY, CDR2 SMNVEV, per germline (reference sequence). The CDR3 totals 17 residues. The ends were cut back, 8 bases at V and 0 bases at J, with 19 bases in the middle.

This chain links TRBV2 with TRBJ2-7; 7 bases match TRBD2. J was trimmed by 3 bases and V by 4 bases; bases with no gene match: 6. CDR1 and CDR2 (germline): SNHLY, FYNNEI. The length of the CDR3 is 14 residues. The CDR3 nucleotides are TGTGCCAGCAGTGCCCAGCGGGATAACTACGAGCAGTACTTC. Protein: CASSAQRDNYEQYF.

CDR3 sequence (DNA): TGTGCCACCAGTGATTCATTAGACAGGGGGCACGGCTACACCTTC. Its translation is CATSDSLDRGHGYTF. The chain couples TRBV24-1 to TRBJ1-2; 10 bases map to TRBD1. Germline CDR1 and CDR2: KGHDR and SFDVKD. J gave up 8 bases and V 2 bases, and 7 bases lay outside the gene matches. The CDR3 consists of 15 residues.

The chain is built from TRBV18 and TRBJ1-4; D gene ambiguous. The CDR3 is 12 amino acids. Trimming left V 4 bases short and J 6 bases short, with 6 bases between. Germline CDR1 is KGHSH and CDR2 is LQKENI. The CDR3 spells CASSRVDEKLFF. The CDR3 nucleotides are TGTGCCAGCTCACGAGTAGATGAAAAACTGTTTTTT.

V usage is TRBV29-1 and J usage is TRBJ1-2, with TRBD1 matching over 8 bases. This CDR3 comprises 12 residues. J gave up 4 bases and V 7 bases, and 5 bases lay outside the gene matches. CDR1 is SQVTM, CDR2 ANQGSEA, per germline. This CDR3 is CSGKTGAYGYTF. DNA of the CDR3: TGCAGCGGTAAGACAGGGGCCTATGGCTACACCTTC. The full variable domain, rest sourced from reference TRBV29-1 and TRBJ1-2, is SAVISQKPSRDICQRGTSLTIQCQVDSQVTMMFWYRQQPGQSLTLIATANQGSEATYESGFVIDKFPISRPNLTFSTLTVSNMSPEDSSIYLCSGKTGAYGYTFGSGTRLTVV.

The chain recombines TRBV5-1 with TRBJ2-3; TRBD2 agrees at 12 bases. The V gene end was trimmed by 3 bases and the J gene end by 0 bases; junction bases not matched to a gene: 11. From germline, CDR1 is SGHRS and CDR2 YFSETQ. The CDR3 sequence is 19 residues long. CDR3 protein: CASSSGLAGLGTSTDTQYF. The CDR3 nucleotides are TGCGCCAGCAGCTCGGGACTAGCGGGTCTAGGCACTAGCACAGATACGCAGTATTTT.

The chain links TRBV9 to TRBJ1-6; 9 bases match TRBD1. There are 14 residues in the CDR3. Germline CDR1 SGDLS, CDR2 YYNGEE. Trimming took 5 bases from V and 10 from J; bases not matched to a gene: 7. CDR3 in DNA: TGTGCCAGCAGGGGACAGGGCAAGAACTCACCCCTCCACTTT. This sequence encodes CASRGQGKNSPLHF. Using reference TRBV9 and TRBJ1-6 for the parts outside the CDR3, the full variable domain is DSGVTQTPKHLITATGQRVTLRCSPRSGDLSVYWYQQSLDQGLQFLIQYYNGEERAKGNILERFSAQQFPDLHSELNLSSLELGDSALYFCASRGQGKNSPLHFGNGTRLTVT.

This chain connects TRBV29-1 to TRBJ1-2; 7 nucleotides align to TRBD1. The germline CDR1 and CDR2 sequences are SQVTM and ANQGSEA. V trimming: 4 bases; J trimming: 3 bases; junction bases outside the gene matches: 5. The CDR3 is 13 residues long. CDR3 loop: CSVGDRAYYGYTF. The CDR3 region has the DNA TGCAGCGTTGGCGACAGGGCCTACTATGGCTACACCTTC.